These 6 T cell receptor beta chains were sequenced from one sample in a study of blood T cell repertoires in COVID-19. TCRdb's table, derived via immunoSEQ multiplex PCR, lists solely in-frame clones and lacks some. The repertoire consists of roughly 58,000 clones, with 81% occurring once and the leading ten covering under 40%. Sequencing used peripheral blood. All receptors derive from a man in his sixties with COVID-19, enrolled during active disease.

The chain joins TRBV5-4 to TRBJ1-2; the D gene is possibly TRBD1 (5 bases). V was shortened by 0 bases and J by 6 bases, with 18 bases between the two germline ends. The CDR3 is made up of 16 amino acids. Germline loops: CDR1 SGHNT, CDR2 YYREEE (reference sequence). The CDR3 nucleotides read TGTGCCAGCAGCTTGGAGTTGGGGCTGGGCTTGAATGGCTACACCTTC. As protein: CASSLELGLGLNGYTF.

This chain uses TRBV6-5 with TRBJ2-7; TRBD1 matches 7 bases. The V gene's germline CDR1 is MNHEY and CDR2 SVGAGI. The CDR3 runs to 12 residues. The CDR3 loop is CATKQGNYEQYF. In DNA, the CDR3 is TGTGCGACTAAACAGGGGAATTACGAGCAGTACTTC.

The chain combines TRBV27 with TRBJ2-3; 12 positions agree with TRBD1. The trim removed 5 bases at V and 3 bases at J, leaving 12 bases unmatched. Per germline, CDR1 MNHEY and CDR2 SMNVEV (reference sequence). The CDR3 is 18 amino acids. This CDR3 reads CASSTGTGGGLRTDTQYF. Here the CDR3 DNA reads TGTGCCAGCAGTACCGGGACAGGGGGCGGGTTGAGGACAGATACGCAGTATTTT.

Here the CDR3 DNA reads TGTGCCAGCAGCCAAGATAGAGGGCACCGGGACCAGTACTTC. Translation gives CASSQDRGHRDQYF. V usage is TRBV3-1 (or the pseudogene TRBV3-2) and J usage is TRBJ2-5, with D possibly TRBD2 on 5 matching bases. This CDR3 has 14 residues. Trimming removed 0 bases from V and 10 bases from J, with 15 bases in between. CDR1 is LGHDT and CDR2 is YNNKEL in the germline V gene (reference sequence).

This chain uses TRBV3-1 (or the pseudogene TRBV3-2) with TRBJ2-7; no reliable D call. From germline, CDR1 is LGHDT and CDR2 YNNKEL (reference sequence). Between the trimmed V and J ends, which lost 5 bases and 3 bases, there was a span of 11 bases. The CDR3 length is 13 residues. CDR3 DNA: TGTGCCAGCAGCTGCGTTCCCTTCTACGAGCAGTACTTC. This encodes CASSCVPFYEQYF.

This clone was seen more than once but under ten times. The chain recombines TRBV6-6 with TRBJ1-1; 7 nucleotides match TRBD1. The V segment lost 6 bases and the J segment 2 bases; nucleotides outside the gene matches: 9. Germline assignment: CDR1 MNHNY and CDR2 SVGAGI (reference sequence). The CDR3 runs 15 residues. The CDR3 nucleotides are TGTGCCAGCAGAACAACAGGGGTTAGTAACACTGAAGCTTTCTTT. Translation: CASRTTGVSNTEAFF.